The entry below describes one T cell receptor beta chain. Flow cytometry had shown expanded CD8+CD57+ cells in the patients chosen for sequencing. Template material for TCR beta VDJ and CDR3 profiling consisted of genomic DNA. TCRdb independently ran MiXCR on the reads; one entry per CDR3 protein. This table has 220,000 or so distinct CDR3 sequences, over 55% appearing once. The data are from a study of CD8+CD57+ T cells in acquired aplastic anemia. In germline, CDR1 is SNHLY, CDR2 FYNNEI. This CDR3 has 14 amino acids. V lost 5 bases to trimming and J lost 7 bases; unmatched junction nucleotides: 6. The specimen sequenced was sorted CD4+, CD8+, or CD8+CD57+ T cells (not recorded which) from PBMCs. The source is a human donor with aplastic anemia. The chain carries TRBV2 and TRBJ2-2, with 8 bases aligning to TRBD2. Here the CDR3 reads CASSTAGVNGELFF. DNA of the CDR3: TGTGCCAGCAGTACAGCGGGAGTGAACGGGGAGCTGTTTTTT.